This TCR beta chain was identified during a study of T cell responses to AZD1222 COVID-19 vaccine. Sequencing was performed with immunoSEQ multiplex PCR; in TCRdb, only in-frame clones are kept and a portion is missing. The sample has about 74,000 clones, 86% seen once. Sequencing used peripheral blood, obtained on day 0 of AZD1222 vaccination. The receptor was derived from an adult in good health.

DNA of the CDR3: TGCGCCAGCAGCCCTATCCCCGGGACTGGCACCTACGAGCAGTACTTC. Amino acids: CASSPIPGTGTYEQYF. The gene calls are TRBV5-1 and TRBJ2-7, with D perhaps TRBD2 (6 bases). This CDR3 region has 16 residues. Trimming pared 4 bases from V and 2 bases from J, leaving 19 bases between. CDR1 SGHRS and CDR2 YFSETQ come from the germline V gene.